This TCR beta chain was documented in a study of blood T cell repertoires in COVID-19 (dated by TCRdb to 2018 to 2021). Regarding the research as a whole: The collaborator samples originated in the United States, Italy and Spain and spanned the acute and convalescent phases of COVID-19. The prospective study material was composed of cDNA or gDNA derived from T cells, B-cell-depleted T cells, or PBMCs. Deeply sampled blood TCRbeta repertoires from subjects exposed to, actively infected with, or recovered from COVID-19 were included in the dataset. The repertoires were made available in a free public database intended to serve as a resource for research on the immune response to SARS-CoV-2. The samples were drawn from two sources: the first 160 participants of the ongoing ImmuneRACE study, and about 1,300 subjects contributed by 6 global collaborators. The sample metadata nearly always contained a de-identified subject ID, COVID-19 status, age in years and sex. HLA class I and class II types, where available, came from metadata supplied by the sample provider rather than from assay-based typing.

Deletion took 7 bases off V and 1 base off J, with a span of 16 bases between the germline ends. As encoded in the germline V gene, CDR1 is SGHNT while CDR2 is YENEEA. The CDR3 runs 15 residues from the cysteine to the phenylalanine. Only CDR3 DNA remains: 45 bases, in frame from the first base. TCRbeta CDR3 regions were amplified from genomic DNA by means of the immunoSEQ Assay, a bias-controlled multiplex PCR. Under the source paper's analysis protocol: The number of nucleated cells in each sample was estimated by amplification of reference gene primers within the assay. To quantify the absolute abundance of each unique TCRbeta CDR3 rearrangement, sequence reads were collapsed and filtered. For each sample, productive Simpson clonality was calculated as the square root of Simpson's diversity index over productive rearrangements. This is the immuneACCESS table as TCRdb keeps it, with only in-frame sequences that have V and J called. A part of the clones is gone; compared with another copy, unresolved V genes explain less than half, and the rest is unexplained. The D gene and trimming were derived from the DNA, and the V and J assignments and clone size from that table. This sample has some 97,000 clones in its table, and roughly 92% of those were observed once. Around 5.7% of the sample comes from the top ten.

This clone was detected once. Its antigen remains unidentified. No base quality values were provided; no much bigger clone lies one nucleotide off. Whole blood was collected in K2EDTA tubes by collaborating institutions according to the institutions' own protocols. For TCRbeta analysis, collaborator samples were shipped as frozen whole blood, as isolated PBMCs, or as DNA extracted from either sample type. What the research found in general, with its limitations: The quantity of clinical and demographic metadata differed by source and by participant and was supplied without curation.

The sequence derives from a man between 65 and 79 years old with acute or convalescent COVID-19. The chain joins TRBV11-3 to TRBJ2-5; TRBD2 is a possible D gene, resting on 6 matching bases. The sample taken for sequencing was peripheral blood. Here the CDR3 is given as CASTQDGGPQETQYF. The DNA sequence reads TGTGCCAGCACCCAAGACGGGGGTCCCCAAGAGACCCAGTACTTC.